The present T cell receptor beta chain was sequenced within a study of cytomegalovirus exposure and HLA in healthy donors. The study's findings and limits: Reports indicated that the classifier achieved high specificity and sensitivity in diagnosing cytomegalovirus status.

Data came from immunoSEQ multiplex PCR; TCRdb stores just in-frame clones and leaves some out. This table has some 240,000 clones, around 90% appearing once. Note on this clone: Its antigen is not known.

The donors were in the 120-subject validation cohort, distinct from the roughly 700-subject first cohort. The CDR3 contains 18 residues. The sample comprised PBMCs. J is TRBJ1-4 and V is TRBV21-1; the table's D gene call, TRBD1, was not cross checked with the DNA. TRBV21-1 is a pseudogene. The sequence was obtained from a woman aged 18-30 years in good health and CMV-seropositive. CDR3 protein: CASSKNCMKGLVDEKLFF. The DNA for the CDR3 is TGTGCCAGCAGCAAAAACTGTATGAAGGGGCTGGTGGATGAAAAACTGTTTTTT.